The 26 T cell receptor beta chains below were found in one sample sequenced in a study of T cells after yellow fever vaccination. From the 5' RACE reads, TCRdb called clonotypes with MiXCR, one entry per CDR3 protein. The data show over 25,000 distinct CDR3 sequences, with 5.5% seen just once and 10% to 15% held by the top ten. The sample here was PBMCs, either bulk or a sorted T-cell subset (CD4+, CD8+, memory, or dextramer-sorted; not recorded which), taken 15 days after the yellow fever booster vaccination. These receptors were taken from a young man who received the YFV17D yellow fever vaccine.

In this sample, this clonotype turned up many times. The V and J genes are TRBV20-1 and TRBJ1-2; unclear D gene. The CDR3 consists of 11 residues. V lost 0 bases and J 7 bases, leaving 6 bases between the germline ends. The germline CDR1 and CDR2 sequences are DFQATT and SNEGSKA (reference sequence). CDR3 region: CSARDSAGYTF. The CDR3 nucleotides read TGCAGTGCTAGAGATTCGGCTGGCTACACCTTC.

This clonotype occurred many times. The rearrangement links TRBV6-4 to TRBJ2-1; TRBD1 matches 8 bases. CDR1 and CDR2 from the germline V gene are MRHNA and SNTAGT. The V segment lost 6 bases and the J segment 3 bases; nucleotides outside the gene matches: 7. The CDR3 length is 15 residues. The CDR3 loop is CASSRTGGDYNEQFF. In DNA, the CDR3 is TGTGCCAGCAGCAGAACAGGGGGAGACTACAATGAGCAGTTCTTC.

This clonotype was picked up many times. The J gene is TRBJ2-2, the V gene TRBV5-1; D remains ambiguous. The germline V gene encodes CDR1 SGHRS and CDR2 YFSETQ. Trimming stripped 0 bases from V and 6 bases from J, with 12 bases between. This CDR3 is built from 15 residues. The CDR3 here is CASSLDNNVPGELFF. The CDR3 nucleotides read TGCGCCAGCAGCTTGGACAACAATGTCCCCGGGGAGCTGTTTTTT. The full variable domain, its missing parts supplied by reference TRBV5-1 and TRBJ2-2, is KAGVTQTPRYLIKTRGQQVTLSCSPISGHRSVSWYQQTPGQGLQFLFEYFSETQRNKGNFPGRFSGRQFSNSRSEMNVSTLELGDSALYLCASSLDNNVPGELFFGEGSRLTVL.

In this sample, this clonotype turned up many times. The chain links TRBV20-1 to TRBJ1-5; 9 nucleotides match TRBD1. V gave up 2 bases and J gave up 4 bases; unmatched junction bases: 9. The CDR3 spans 16 residues. The germline CDR1 and CDR2 sequences are DFQATT and SNEGSKA (reference sequence). Here the CDR3 DNA reads TGCAGTGCTAGATCCCCCGGGACAGGGAGGAATCAGCCCCAGCATTTT. Protein sequence: CSARSPGTGRNQPQHF.

The sample holds many counts of this clonotype. V is TRBV29-1 and J is TRBJ2-6; no clear D gene. This CDR3 is built from 12 residues. Germline V lookup: CDR1 SQVTM, CDR2 ANQGSEA. Trimming stripped 3 bases from V and 3 bases from J, with 3 bases between. Written as DNA, the CDR3 is TGCAGCGTTGAGGGTGGGGCCAACGTCCTGACTTTC. Translation: CSVEGGANVLTF.

This clonotype was found many times. The V and J genes are TRBV10-2 and TRBJ2-1, with 7 bases that match TRBD2. Per germline, CDR1 WSHSY and CDR2 SAAADI. The CDR3 runs to 13 residues. With V trimmed by 6 bases and J by 7 bases, 6 bases remained unmatched. In nucleotides, the CDR3 is TGCGCCAGCAGGAGCGGGAATAGGAATGAGCAGTTCTTC. It specifies CASRSGNRNEQFF.

With respect to this clonotype: This may be a read error, as it is one base from a much larger clone. This chain joins TRBV30 and TRBJ2-3; D is possibly TRBD1 (7 bases). The germline CDR1 and CDR2 sequences are GTSNPN and SVGIG (reference sequence). Trimming stripped 4 bases from V and 9 bases from J, with 17 bases between. The CDR3 consists of 13 residues. Here the CDR3 reads CAWTEGAVDTQYF. The DNA for the CDR3 is TGTGCCTGGACGGAGGGGGCGGTAGACACGCAGTATTTT.

This clonotype was seen ten or more times. The gene calls are TRBV28 and TRBJ2-7, with a weak D call TRBD1 (5 bases). Trimming took off 8 bases at V and 4 bases at J, with 15 bases between the two ends. The CDR3 has 13 amino acids. The germline gives CDR1 MDHEN, CDR2 SYDVKM. CDR3 in amino acids: CASVNTPGYEQYF. The CDR3 DNA is TGTGCCAGCGTCAATACTCCAGGGTACGAGCAGTACTTC.

This clonotype was detected many times. This chain uses TRBV12-3 or TRBV12-4 with TRBJ2-1; 11 nucleotides align to TRBD2. The junction had 8 bases not matched to a gene; V was cut back by 1 base and J by 6 bases. CDR3 length: 17 residues. CDR3 in amino acids: CASSLGFPSGRPNEQFF. The CDR3 DNA follows: TGTGCCAGCAGTTTAGGCTTCCCTAGCGGGAGGCCCAATGAGCAGTTCTTC.

This clonotype occurred many times. The chain carries TRBV12-3 or TRBV12-4 and TRBJ2-7; perhaps TRBD2 as D (6 bases). Trimming took off 5 bases at V and 3 bases at J, with 11 bases between the two ends. The CDR3 runs 13 residues. DNA of the CDR3: TGTGCCAGCAGTCCCGGGACTGTCTACGAGCAGTACTTC. Translated: CASSPGTVYEQYF.

This clonotype was seen repeatedly, ten times or more. V and J are TRBV7-2 and TRBJ2-4; 7 bases match TRBD2. CDR3 length: 14 amino acids. CDR1 SGHTA and CDR2 FQGNSA come from the germline V gene. J gave up 0 bases and V 11 bases, and 7 bases lay outside the gene matches. The CDR3 region is CAVGLAGAKNIQYF. The CDR3 DNA reads TGTGCCGTGGGGTTAGCGGGAGCCAAAAACATTCAGTACTTC.

This clonotype was detected ten times or more. CDR3 sequence reads: CASNLNTGELFF. The DNA of the CDR3 is TGTGCCAGTAATTTGAACACCGGGGAGCTGTTTTTT. The rearrangement uses TRBV19 and TRBJ2-2; D unclear. V gave up 7 bases and J gave up 1 base, with 4 bases separating them. The germline gives CDR1 LNHDA, CDR2 SQIVND (reference sequence). This CDR3 contains 12 residues.

The sample holds many counts of this clonotype. The chain employs TRBV6-5 and TRBJ2-6; 11 positions match TRBD1. J gave up 4 bases and V 4 bases, and 9 bases lay outside the gene matches. Germline V gene lookup returns CDR1 MNHEY and CDR2 SVGAGI. The CDR3 has 18 residues. As DNA, the CDR3 is TGTGCCAGCAGTTTCGGGGGGACAGGGGGTACAGGGGCCAACGTCCTGACTTTC. It translates to CASSFGGTGGTGANVLTF.

This clonotype has at least ten counts. The chain employs TRBV30 and TRBJ2-3; the D is unclear. The CDR3 extends over 16 amino acids. In germline, CDR1 is GTSNPN, CDR2 SVGIG (reference sequence). Trimming cost V 4 bases and J 0 bases, with 17 bases left between them. The CDR3, as DNA: TGTGCCTGGACCTCACATGAGGACGATAGCACAGATACGCAGTATTTT. This gives the protein CAWTSHEDDSTDTQYF.

This clonotype came up many times. The rearrangement uses TRBV7-9 and TRBJ2-7; no reliable D call. The CDR3 has 13 residues. Deletions cut 3 bases from V and 7 bases from J, with 13 bases between. Germline values: CDR1 SEHNR, CDR2 FQNEAQ (reference sequence). CDR3 protein: CASSFGDLGEQYF. In nucleotides, the CDR3 is TGTGCCAGCAGCTTCGGAGACCTGGGGGAGCAGTACTTC.

This clonotype was counted ten times or more. The V call is TRBV5-1, the J call TRBJ1-1; TRBD1 is a possible D gene (6 bases). Germline loops: CDR1 SGHRS, CDR2 YFSETQ. The CDR3 consists of 14 residues. Trimming removed 2 bases from V and 5 bases from J, with 13 bases in between. The CDR3 DNA is TGCGCCAGCAGCTTTACGGGAGGGGGGACTGAAGCTTTCTTT. Translation gives CASSFTGGGTEAFF. The variable domain in full, completed from reference TRBV5-1 and TRBJ1-1, reads KAGVTQTPRYLIKTRGQQVTLSCSPISGHRSVSWYQQTPGQGLQFLFEYFSETQRNKGNFPGRFSGRQFSNSRSEMNVSTLELGDSALYLCASSFTGGGTEAFFGQGTRLTVV.

This clonotype was observed at least ten times. This sequence joins TRBV12-3 or TRBV12-4 and TRBJ1-2; D not certain. V lost 9 bases and J 3 bases, leaving 11 bases between the germline ends. The CDR3 consists of 12 residues. DNA of the CDR3: TGTGCCAGTTCAGACGGATACTATGGCTACACCTTC. Its protein is CASSDGYYGYTF.

At least ten counts were recorded for this clonotype. CDR3 nucleotide sequence: TGCGCCAGCAGCCCCGGAAACCTCCAGGGCCACGAGCAGTACTTC. This sequence encodes CASSPGNLQGHEQYF. The chain carries TRBV4-3 and TRBJ2-7, with D perhaps TRBD1 (5 bases). The CDR3 is 15 amino acids. The germline CDR1 and CDR2 sequences are LGHNA and YSLEER. Trimming shortened V by 4 bases and J by 5 bases, and 18 bases separated the two germline ends.

This clonotype was seen at least ten times. V and J are TRBV7-8 and TRBJ2-1, with TRBD2 as a possible D gene (5 bases). The CDR3 totals 17 residues. The germline gives CDR1 SGHVS, CDR2 FQNEAQ. The V gene lost 1 base and the J gene lost 0 bases, with 13 bases spanning the gap. CDR3 region: CASSLEARVSSYNEQFF. The CDR3 DNA sequence: TGTGCCAGCAGCTTAGAGGCGCGGGTCTCCTCCTACAATGAGCAGTTCTTC.

This clonotype was seen repeatedly, ten times or more. The chain has TRBV11-2 and TRBJ2-7; D might be TRBD1 (6 bases). The germline CDR1 and CDR2 sequences are SGHAT and FQNNGV. CDR3 length equals 14 residues. With 10 bases removed from V and 7 bases from J, the gap between germline ends came to 23 bases. In DNA form, the CDR3 reads TGTGCCACCTCGCCAGGGGCGGCAATCGGGGAGCAGTACTTC. It encodes CATSPGAAIGEQYF.

V is TRBV6-1 and J is TRBJ2-6, with TRBD2 matching 13 bases. The V and J ends lost 5 bases and 0 bases, in that order; junction bases with no gene match: 7. CDR1 is MNHNS and CDR2 is SASEGT in the germline V gene. The CDR3 runs 19 residues. CDR3 in DNA: TGTGCCAGCAGTCAGGGACTAGCGGGATTCGTCTCTGGGGCCAACGTCCTGACTTTC. This translates into CASSQGLAGFVSGANVLTF.

Ten or more counts support this clonotype. This chain joins TRBV6-5 and TRBJ1-2; D is ambiguous. The CDR3 contains 13 residues. Germline CDR1 is MNHEY and CDR2 is SVGAGI. V was clipped by 8 bases and J by 7 bases, with 17 bases between them. The CDR3 reads CASRYSGVGGYTF. CDR3 bases: TGTGCCAGCCGCTACAGTGGCGTTGGTGGCTACACCTTC.

This clonotype was recorded at least ten times. The rearrangement links TRBV7-6 to TRBJ2-1; TRBD2 agrees at 7 bases. J lost 6 bases, V lost 5 bases, and 7 bases had no gene match. The CDR3 loop spans 14 amino acids. In germline, CDR1 is SGHVS, CDR2 FNYEAQ. CDR3 amino acids: CASSPGGGINEQFF. The CDR3 region has the DNA TGTGCCAGCAGCCCTGGGGGGGGGATCAATGAGCAGTTCTTC. Complete variable domain (other parts from reference TRBV7-6 and TRBJ2-1): GAGVSQSPRYKVTKRGQDVALRCDPISGHVSLYWYRQALGQGPEFLTYFNYEAQQDKSGLPNDRFSAERPEGSISTLTIQRTEQRDSAMYRCASSPGGGINEQFFGPGTRLTVL.

This clonotype was seen ten or more times. This chain joins TRBV20-1 and TRBJ1-4; 11 bases line up with TRBD1. Unmatched junction bases numbered 5, after V lost 5 bases and J lost 0 bases. The germline V gene has CDR1 DFQATT and CDR2 SNEGSKA (reference sequence). This CDR3 region has 16 residues. The CDR3 DNA reads TGCAGTGCTGCCGGGACAGGGGGGACAACTAATGAAAAACTGTTTTTT. Its protein product is CSAAGTGGTTNEKLFF.

There are many counts of this clonotype. This chain connects TRBV20-1 to TRBJ1-2; 8 nucleotides agree with TRBD1. V was clipped by 6 bases and J by 5 bases; unmatched bases: 8. Germline V gene data show CDR1 as DFQATT and CDR2 as SNEGSKA (reference sequence). There are 13 residues in the CDR3. CDR3 in DNA: TGCAGTGCCGAGGCCGGGACAGGATATGGCTACACCTTC. Encoded protein: CSAEAGTGYGYTF.

This clonotype was found many times. The rearrangement links TRBV5-1 to TRBJ2-7; TRBD1 might be the D (5 bases). The V gene lost 0 bases and the J gene lost 4 bases, with 5 bases spanning the gap. CDR1 SGHRS and CDR2 YFSETQ come from the germline V gene. This CDR3 has 12 residues. CDR3 in amino acids: CASSLEGYEQYF. The DNA for the CDR3 is TGCGCCAGCAGCTTGGAGGGGTACGAGCAGTACTTC. The full variable domain, its missing parts supplied by reference TRBV5-1 and TRBJ2-7, is KAGVTQTPRYLIKTRGQQVTLSCSPISGHRSVSWYQQTPGQGLQFLFEYFSETQRNKGNFPGRFSGRQFSNSRSEMNVSTLELGDSALYLCASSLEGYEQYFGPGTRLTVT.